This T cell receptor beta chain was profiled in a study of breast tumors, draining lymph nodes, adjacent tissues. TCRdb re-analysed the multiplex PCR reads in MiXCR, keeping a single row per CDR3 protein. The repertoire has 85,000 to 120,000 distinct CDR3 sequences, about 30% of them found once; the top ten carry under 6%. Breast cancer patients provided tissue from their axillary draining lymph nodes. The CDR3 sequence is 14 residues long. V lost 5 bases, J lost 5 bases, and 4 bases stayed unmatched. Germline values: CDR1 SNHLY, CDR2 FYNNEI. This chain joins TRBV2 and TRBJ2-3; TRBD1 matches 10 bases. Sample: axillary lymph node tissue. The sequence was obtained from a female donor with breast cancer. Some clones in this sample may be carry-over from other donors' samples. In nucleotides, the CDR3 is TGTGCCAGCAGTCAAAGGACAGGGGGAGATACGCAGTATTTT. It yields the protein CASSQRTGGDTQYF.